A selection of T cell receptor beta chains follows, all from one sample in a study of blood T cell repertoires in COVID-19. Assay used: immunoSEQ multiplex PCR; TCRdb lists only in-frame clones, some missing. The data contain 20,000 to 25,000 clones, 91% of them singletons. Material: peripheral blood. These receptors were obtained from a woman aged 65 to 85 with active COVID-19. Each CDR3 is given with its conserved first and last residue. The D gene is left open where the match is weak. Clone size is shown for a subset of rows, as once, few, many or a class of expanded clone.

clone size,J gene,V gene,D gene,CDR3 DNA,CDR3 protein
NA,TRBJ2-7,TRBV21-1,NA,TGTGCCAGCAGCAAAGCGCTTGGCAGGGGCCACGAGCAGTACTTC,CASSKALGRGHEQYF
NA,TRBJ1-2,TRBV15,NA,TGTGCCACCAGTGCGGGACGGAAGTATGGCTACACCTTC,CATSAGRKYGYTF
NA,TRBJ2-2,TRBV27,NA,TGTGCCAGCAGTTTATTCTCCAGGGAGAACACCGGGGAGCTGTTTTTT,CASSLFSRENTGELFF
NA,TRBJ2-2,TRBV19,TRBD1,TGTGCCAGTAGACGCATCGGGACAGGGGTCCTATCCGGGGAGCTGTTTTTT,CASRRIGTGVLSGELFF
NA,TRBJ2-7,TRBV5-6,TRBD1,TGTGCCAGCAGCTTCGGGACAGGGGTTTACGAGCAGTACTTC,CASSFGTGVYEQYF
NA,TRBJ1-1,TRBV11-2,TRBD1,TGTGCCAGCAGCCCACAGGGGTGGGCCACTGAAGCTTTCTTT,CASSPQGWATEAFF
NA,TRBJ1-2,TRBV5-1,NA,TGCGCCAGCAGCTTGGACGTTGGCGGCTACACCTTC,CASSLDVGGYTF
NA,TRBJ2-1,TRBV28,TRBD1,TGTGCCAGCGCTGTAGGACAGGGTCGCAATGAGCAGTTCTTC,CASAVGQGRNEQFF
NA,TRBJ2-2,TRBV24-1,NA,TGTGCCACCAGTGACCCTAACCGTCCGATCGGGGAGCTGTTTTTT,CATSDPNRPIGELFF
few,TRBJ1-3,TRBV5-4,TRBD1,TGTGCCAGCAGCCAAGGACAGGCTGGAAACACCATATATTTT,CASSQGQAGNTIYF
NA,TRBJ2-5,TRBV28,NA,TGTGCCAGCAGTTTACCCCTAGCGTTTCAAGAGACCCAGTACTTC,CASSLPLAFQETQYF
NA,TRBJ1-5,TRBV2,NA,TGTGCCAGCAGTGAACAGGGGTTGAGCAATCAGCCCCAGCATTTT,CASSEQGLSNQPQHF
NA,TRBJ2-2,TRBV19,NA,TGTGCCAGTAGTTTCCTCACCGGGGAGCTGTTTTTT,CASSFLTGELFF
NA,TRBJ1-1,TRBV6-2/TRBV6-3,NA,TGTGCCAGCAGTTACTCCCTAACAGGGATCACAGCTTTCTTT,CASSYSLTGITAFF